This T cell receptor beta chain was found in a study of blood T cell repertoires in COVID-19. About the study: Both acute and convalescent COVID-19 samples were obtained from the United States, Italy and Spain.

Sequencing was performed with immunoSEQ multiplex PCR; in TCRdb, only in-frame clones are kept and a portion is missing. The repertoire has about 88,000 clones, 90% of them found once; the top ten carry roughly 1.7%. Germline assignment: CDR1 LGHNT and CDR2 FRNRAP. V lost 4 bases and J lost 13; bases outside the gene matches: 3. This CDR3 has 12 residues. This chain uses TRBV12-5 with TRBJ2-2; 10 nucleotides agree with TRBD2. The sequence derives from a man in his 60s with acute or convalescent COVID-19. The sequencing sample was made of peripheral blood. CDR3 coding DNA: TGTGCTAGTGGTTCAGCGGGGGGGCGGCTGTTTTTT. Amino acid sequence: CASGSAGGRLFF. Full variable domain (remainder filled in from reference TRBV12-5 and TRBJ2-2): DARVTQTPRHKVTEMGQEVTMRCQPILGHNTVFWYRQTMMQGLELLAYFRNRAPLDDSGMPKDRFSAEMPDATLATLKIQPSEPRDSAVYFCASGSAGGRLFFGEGSRLTVL.